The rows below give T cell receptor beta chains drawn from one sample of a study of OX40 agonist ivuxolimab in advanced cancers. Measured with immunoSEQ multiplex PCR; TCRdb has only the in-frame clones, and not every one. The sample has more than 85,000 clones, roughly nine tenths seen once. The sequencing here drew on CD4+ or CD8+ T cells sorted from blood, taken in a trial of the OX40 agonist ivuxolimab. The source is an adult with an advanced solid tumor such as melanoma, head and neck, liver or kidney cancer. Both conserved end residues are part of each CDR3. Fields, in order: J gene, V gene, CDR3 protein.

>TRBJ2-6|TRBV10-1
CASKVQGYGANVLTF
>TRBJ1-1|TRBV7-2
CAPRQKNTEAFF
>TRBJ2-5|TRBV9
CASSVDRGQETQYF
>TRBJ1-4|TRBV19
CASSLGQGPTNEKLFF
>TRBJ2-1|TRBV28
CASSFRGRVEQFF
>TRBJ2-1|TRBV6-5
CATRLTLGFYNEQFF
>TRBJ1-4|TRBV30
CASRTVNEKLFF
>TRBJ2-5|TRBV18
CASSPSRRGEETQYF
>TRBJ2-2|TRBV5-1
CASSLATGTTGELFF
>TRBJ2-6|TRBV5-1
CASRSSGANVLTF
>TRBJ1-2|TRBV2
CASRMSGYGYTF
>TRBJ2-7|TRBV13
CASSGGNEQYF
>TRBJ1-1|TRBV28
CASRPTQYRVNTEAFF
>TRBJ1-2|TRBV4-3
CASSRTGGLGYTF
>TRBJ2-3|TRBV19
CAVGREAVDTQYF
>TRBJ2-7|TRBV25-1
CASSEGLSGFSYEQYF
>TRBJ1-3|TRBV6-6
CASSYGQGAWGNTIYF
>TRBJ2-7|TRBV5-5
CASSLDQGGIYEQYF
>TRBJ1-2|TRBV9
CASSVEQGTGYTF
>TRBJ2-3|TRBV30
CAWSGGDGNTDTQYF
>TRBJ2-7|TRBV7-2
CASSPARSLSYEQYF
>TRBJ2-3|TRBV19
CASRGLAGLTDTQYF
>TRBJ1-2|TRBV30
CAWSAGGASGYTF
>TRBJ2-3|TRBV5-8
CASSPFIGTSGGGTDTQYF
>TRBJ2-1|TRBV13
CASSLGPRGNEQFF
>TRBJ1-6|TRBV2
CASSEAPRGSPLHF
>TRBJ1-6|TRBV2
CASNPRDTYNSPLHF
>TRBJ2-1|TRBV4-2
CASSLGLAGGPYNEQFF
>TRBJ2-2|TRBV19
CASTPAGGRGELFF
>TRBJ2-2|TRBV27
CASSFRVGELFF
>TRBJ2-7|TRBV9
CASSFRDRSYEQYF
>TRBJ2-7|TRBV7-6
CASSQGQAVTYEQYF
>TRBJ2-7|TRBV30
CAWSVTPTGERWVF
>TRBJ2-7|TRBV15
CATHRDRGAYEQYF
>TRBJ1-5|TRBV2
CASSDGRVSNQPQHF
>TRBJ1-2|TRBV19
CASSSRTADYGYTF
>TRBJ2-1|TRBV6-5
CASSYLGLAQYNEQFF
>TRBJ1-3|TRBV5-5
CASSLAPTGSGNTIYF
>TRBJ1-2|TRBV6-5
CASRGGQTNYGYTF
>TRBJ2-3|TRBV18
CASSPRTSTDTQYF
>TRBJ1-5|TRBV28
CASSSYDRGLPIQPQHF
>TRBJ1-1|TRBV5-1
CASSSLQGDTEAFF
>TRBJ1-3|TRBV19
CASQPGASGNTIYF
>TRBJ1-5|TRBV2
CASRNRDRGYSNQPQHF
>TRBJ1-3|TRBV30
CAWSVGGGNTIYF
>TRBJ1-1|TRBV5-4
CASSLGGQANTEAFF
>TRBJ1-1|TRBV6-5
CASSNRRTEAFF
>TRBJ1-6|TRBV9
CASSETGNSPLHF